This TCR beta chain was recorded in a study of resident and recirculating memory T cells in vitiligo. For the study at large: Each patient gave two lesional and two nonlesional epidermal shave biopsies, plus PBMCs.

Germline lookup yields CDR1 SNHLY and CDR2 FYNNEI. Trimming left V 6 bases short and J 1 base short, with 13 bases between. CDR3 size: 15 residues. With respect to this clone: Its antigen remains unidentified.

The method was immunoSEQ multiplex PCR; TCRdb's version includes in-frame clones alone and lacks a portion of them. The sample contains about 42,000 clones, about nine tenths of which appear only once. Stable patients also lacked confetti depigmentation, a sign of active vitiligo. Broader study findings: Vitiligo lesions lacked a unique dominant clone, and clonality varied. Sequences differed between biopsy sites and patients, suggesting private specificity.

V usage is TRBV2 and J usage is TRBJ2-4; D is perhaps TRBD2 (5 bases). The material sequenced was blood. The receptor's source is a male donor with vitiligo. The CDR3 bases are TGTGCCAGCAGCGAGGAGGTAGCGGCCAAAAACATTCAGTACTTC. It codes for CASSEEVAAKNIQYF.